The 5 T cell receptor beta chains below all came from one sample that was sequenced in a study of CD8+ T cells in alopecia areata. RNA was extracted and reverse transcribed into cDNA as the sequencing template. Assay: immunoSEQ multiplex PCR; the TCRdb copy retains only in-frame clones and omits some. The sample yields about 220,000 clones, more than 45% seen once. Treatment given: oral pan-JAK inhibitor, 5-10 mg twice daily. The sequencing here drew on CD4+ T cells sorted from blood, taken at week 4, from a patient treated with tofacitinib. These receptors originate from a human donor with alopecia areata.

The J gene is TRBJ2-3, the V gene TRBV19, with TRBD1 identical over 8 bases. The junction had 6 bases not matched to a gene; V was cut back by 8 bases and J by 2 bases. The CDR3 is made up of 14 amino acids. Germline lookup yields CDR1 LNHDA and CDR2 SQIVND (reference sequence). The CDR3 here is CASRATGATDTQYF. The CDR3 DNA is TGTGCCAGTCGCGCGACAGGGGCCACAGATACGCAGTATTTT.

The chain uses TRBV30 and TRBJ1-5; D unresolved. Looked up from germline, CDR1 is GTSNPN and CDR2 is SVGIG (reference sequence). This CDR3 comprises 15 residues. The germline V and J ends were trimmed by 0 bases and 6 bases, with 15 bases remaining between them. The CDR3 loop reads CAWSVGRGGSQPQHF. The CDR3 DNA is TGTGCCTGGAGTGTAGGACGCGGCGGGAGTCAGCCCCAGCATTTT.

V usage is TRBV29-1 and J usage is TRBJ2-5; no clear D gene. Trimming took off 7 bases at V and 1 base at J, with 16 bases between the two ends. This CDR3 contains 14 residues. Germline values: CDR1 SQVTM, CDR2 ANQGSEA. The CDR3 nucleotides read TGCAGCGCCAGGTCAAGAGCAGTCCAAGAGACCCAGTACTTC. Its protein product is CSARSRAVQETQYF.

The V gene is TRBV25-1, the J gene TRBJ1-6; D not resolved. The CDR3 runs 15 residues. Trimming took off 1 base at V and 7 bases at J, with 11 bases between the two ends. CDR1 MGHDK and CDR2 SYGVNS come from the germline V gene. Here the CDR3 reads CASSEFAGENSPLHF. The DNA for the CDR3 is TGTGCCAGCAGTGAATTCGCAGGAGAGAATTCACCCCTCCACTTT.

Only a few counts were recorded for this clone. The V and J genes are TRBV6-5 and TRBJ2-3; a weak D match, TRBD2 (6 bases). CDR1 and CDR2 from the germline V gene are MNHEY and SVGAGI. V lost 8 bases and J lost 1, with 16 bases in between. The CDR3 has 15 amino acids. Written as DNA, the CDR3 is TGTGCCAGCCGTGCCGGGGCGGGGCGCACAGATACGCAGTATTTT. Translating gives CASRAGAGRTDTQYF.